One TCR beta chain is described in this entry. These data are taken from a study of blood T cell repertoires in COVID-19. Study in general: T cells, B-cell-depleted T cells, or PBMCs provided the cDNA or gDNA that served as material.

Germline loops: CDR1 ENHRY, CDR2 SYGVKD. V shed 7 bases and J 0 bases; nucleotides not matched to a gene: 9. The length of the CDR3 is 16 residues. As processed by the authors: Researchers report that nucleated cell counts were estimated from reference gene primer amplification. The protocol was immunoSEQ multiplex PCR, while the TCRdb copy is restricted to in-frame clones and leaves out a portion. The D gene and trimming were derived from the DNA, and the V and J assignments and clone size from that table. The data contain approximately 200,000 clones, 80% to 90% of them singletons. This receptor was identified in a woman between 18 and 29 years old in a cohort exposed to, infected with or recovered from COVID-19 (not recorded which). Sequenced material: PBMCs or T cells enriched from blood (not recorded which). The rearrangement uses TRBV10-3 and TRBJ2-1, with 7 bases identical to TRBD2. The CDR3 DNA follows: TGTGCCATCATGGGGGGTAGCGGGCACTCCTACAATGAGCAGTTCTTC. This codes for CAIMGGSGHSYNEQFF.